The 27 T cell receptor beta chains given below trace back to one sample, sequenced in a study of identifying expanded T cells in peripheral blood. Using immunoSEQ multiplex PCR, the repertoire was profiled, and TCRdb retains in-frame clones only, with some absent. The sample has about 110,000 clones; less than 90% are singletons. Material: blood. The source of these receptors is a person aged 18-70 years in good health.

The V call is TRBV19, the J call TRBJ2-4; TRBD2 matches at 8 bases. The CDR3 consists of 17 residues. Germline lookup yields CDR1 LNHDA and CDR2 SQIVND (reference sequence). V lost 3 bases, J lost 3 bases, and 10 bases stayed unmatched. The CDR3 loop reads CASSILGAGVGKNIQYF. CDR3 sequence (DNA): TGTGCCAGTAGTATTCTAGGAGCGGGGGTGGGCAAAAACATTCAGTACTTC.

The chain is built from TRBV5-1 and TRBJ2-7, with TRBD1 matching over 7 bases. The CDR3 consists of 16 residues. The germline CDR1 and CDR2 sequences are SGHRS and YFSETQ. V shed 4 bases, J shed 6 bases, and the junction held 16 bases outside the gene matches. CDR3 region: CASSPAMGQRQGEQYF. The CDR3, as DNA: TGCGCCAGCAGCCCAGCCATGGGACAACGACAGGGCGAGCAGTACTTC. Full variable domain (missing parts from reference TRBV5-1 and TRBJ2-7): KAGVTQTPRYLIKTRGQQVTLSCSPISGHRSVSWYQQTPGQGLQFLFEYFSETQRNKGNFPGRFSGRQFSNSRSEMNVSTLELGDSALYLCASSPAMGQRQGEQYFGPGTRLTVT.

In DNA form, the CDR3 reads TGTGCCAGCAGCAGCGAGGGACAGGTCTATGGCTACACCTTC. It is translated as CASSSEGQVYGYTF. The J gene is TRBJ1-2, the V gene TRBV7-9; TRBD1 agrees at 8 bases. Germline V gene sequence: CDR1 SEHNR, CDR2 FQNEAQ (reference sequence). The trim removed 5 bases at V and 4 bases at J, leaving 6 bases unmatched. The CDR3 is made up of 14 amino acids.

The gene calls are TRBV9 and TRBJ2-6; either TRBD1 or TRBD2 may fit D (5 bases each). The CDR3 is made up of 17 amino acids. The germline V and J ends were trimmed by 3 bases and 4 bases, with 17 bases remaining between them. Germline V gene lookup returns CDR1 SGDLS and CDR2 YYNGEE. The CDR3 loop is CASSARGPEAGANVLTF. The CDR3, as DNA: TGTGCCAGCAGCGCCCGGGGCCCGGAGGCCGGGGCCAACGTCCTGACTTTC.

The chain links TRBV7-6 to TRBJ2-3; perhaps TRBD1 as D (6 bases). This CDR3 has 16 amino acids. With 1 base removed from V and 5 bases from J, the gap between germline ends came to 16 bases. Per germline, CDR1 SGHVS and CDR2 FNYEAQ. CDR3 in amino acids: CASSLEGVGAGDTQYF. CDR3 in DNA: TGTGCCAGCAGCTTAGAGGGAGTGGGGGCTGGAGATACGCAGTATTTT.

This chain links TRBV14 with TRBJ2-7, with TRBD1 matching over 8 bases. The CDR3 has 16 amino acids. Unmatched junction bases numbered 10, after V lost 3 bases and J lost 3 bases. From germline, CDR1 is SGHDN and CDR2 FVKESK. The CDR3 DNA reads as TGTGCCAGCAGCCATTTACCGGGACAGGCGATCTACGAGCAGTACTTC. Translated: CASSHLPGQAIYEQYF. The full variable domain, completed using reference TRBV14 and TRBJ2-7, is EAGVTQFPSHSVIEKGQTVTLRCDPISGHDNLYWYRRVMGKEIKFLLHFVKESKQDESGMPNNRFLAERTGGTYSTLKVQPAELEDSGVYFCASSHLPGQAIYEQYFGPGTRLTVT.

The chain recombines TRBV28 with TRBJ2-7; D gene unclear. Per germline, CDR1 MDHEN and CDR2 SYDVKM. This CDR3 has 10 amino acids. V lost 10 bases to trimming and J lost 4 bases, with 8 bases between them. The CDR3 sequence is CATVGYEQYF. CDR3 coding DNA: TGTGCCACAGTGGGGTACGAGCAGTACTTC.

The genes are TRBV19 and TRBJ1-6, with D possibly TRBD1 on 5 matching bases. In germline, CDR1 is LNHDA, CDR2 SQIVND (reference sequence). The length of the CDR3 is 16 residues. The V end was cut by 6 bases, the J end by 0 bases, with 12 bases between. The CDR3 loop is CASRDNPSSYNSPLHF. DNA of the CDR3: TGTGCCAGTAGGGACAACCCGAGCTCCTATAATTCACCCCTCCACTTT.

Remarks on this clone: This sample includes further DNA sequences coding for the same CDR3. The chain has TRBV30 and TRBJ1-1; D remains unclear. V was trimmed by 2 bases and J by 0 bases, leaving 4 bases between them. The CDR3 totals 12 residues. CDR1 and CDR2 from the germline V gene are GTSNPN and SVGIG (reference sequence). Written as DNA, the CDR3 is TGTGCCTGGAGTCGGATGAACACTGAAGCTTTCTTT. Protein sequence: CAWSRMNTEAFF.

This chain connects TRBV6-6 to TRBJ1-4; D is unclear. CDR3 length: 14 residues. Trimming removed 2 bases from V and 8 bases from J, with 12 bases in between. Germline-derived CDR1 and CDR2 are MNHNY and SVGAGI (reference sequence). The CDR3 region is CASSYNTMGEKLFF. The CDR3 region has the DNA TGTGCCAGCAGTTACAACACAATGGGCGAAAAACTGTTTTTT.

The chain is built from TRBV2 and TRBJ1-1, with no clear D. Germline CDR1 reads SNHLY; CDR2 reads FYNNEI. This CDR3 comprises 13 residues. The ends were cut back, 8 bases at V and 1 base at J, with 11 bases in the middle. CDR3 nucleotides: TGTGCCAGCGTGAGGGAGGCGAACACTGAAGCTTTCTTT. Residues: CASVREANTEAFF.

This rearrangement joins TRBV4-2 to TRBJ2-7; 8 bases are shared with TRBD2. CDR1 is LGHNA, CDR2 YNFKEQ, per germline. The V gene end was trimmed by 4 bases and the J gene end by 2 bases; junction bases not matched to a gene: 7. CDR3 length equals 15 residues. DNA of the CDR3: TGTGCCAGCAGCCCCGGGCGGGGGGACCCCTACGAGCAGTACTTC. Its protein is CASSPGRGDPYEQYF.

The rearrangement links TRBV28 to TRBJ2-7; D gene ambiguous. The CDR3 covers 12 residues. The germline V gene has CDR1 MDHEN and CDR2 SYDVKM. Trimming pared 1 base from V and 8 bases from J, leaving 9 bases between. For the CDR3, the DNA is TGTGCCAGCAGTTTATCTGGGGAACAGCAGTACTTC. It translates to CASSLSGEQQYF.

In DNA, the CDR3 is TGTGCCAGCGGTAGGGAGGACCCGAACACTGAAGCTTTCTTT. Protein sequence: CASGREDPNTEAFF. The rearrangement uses TRBV2 and TRBJ1-1; D not resolved. Trimming removed 8 bases at V and 1 base at J, with 14 bases between. The germline V gene has CDR1 SNHLY and CDR2 FYNNEI. The CDR3 length is 14 residues.

The rearrangement uses TRBV5-4 and TRBJ1-2, with D hard to call. CDR3 size: 13 residues. Looked up from germline, CDR1 is SGHNT and CDR2 is YYREEE (reference sequence). With 5 bases removed from V and 2 bases from J, the gap between germline ends came to 10 bases. CDR3 region: CASRSTENYGYTF. The CDR3 region has the DNA TGTGCCAGCAGATCCACAGAGAACTATGGCTACACCTTC.

V usage is TRBV27 and J usage is TRBJ2-1; D is perhaps TRBD2 (5 bases). Germline V gives CDR1 MNHEY, CDR2 SMNVEV (reference sequence). Trimming stripped 6 bases from V and 2 bases from J, with 8 bases between. The CDR3 has 13 residues. The CDR3 nucleotides are TGTGCCAGCAGAGGTAGCGCCTACAATGAGCAGTTCTTC. Amino acids: CASRGSAYNEQFF.

This chain connects TRBV11-2 to TRBJ2-7; no definite D call. V lost 4 bases to trimming and J lost 3 bases, with 4 bases between them. The germline V gene has CDR1 SGHAT and CDR2 FQNNGV. CDR3 length: 11 amino acids. The CDR3 DNA reads TGTGCCAGCAGCTCCGGCTACGAGCAGTACTTC. This encodes CASSSGYEQYF.

This clone was seen repeatedly, ten times or more. The chain carries TRBV5-4 and TRBJ2-5; tentative D call: TRBD1 (5 bases). Germline V gives CDR1 SGHNT, CDR2 YYREEE (reference sequence). CDR3 length equals 15 residues. The germline V and J ends were trimmed by 0 bases and 2 bases, with 11 bases remaining between them. The chain's CDR3 is CASSLEAGFQETQYF. CDR3 DNA: TGTGCCAGCAGCTTGGAGGCAGGGTTTCAAGAGACCCAGTACTTC.

This chain connects TRBV19 to TRBJ2-3; D might be TRBD2 (5 bases). The CDR3 runs to 13 residues. V lost 5 bases to trimming and J lost 10 bases, with 16 bases between them. The germline CDR1 and CDR2 sequences are LNHDA and SQIVND (reference sequence). Here the CDR3 reads CASSSWTFSAQYF. CDR3 nucleotides: TGTGCCAGTAGTTCCTGGACTTTTTCGGCGCAGTATTTT.

The chain has TRBV6-5 and TRBJ2-6; no clear D gene. Germline CDR1 MNHEY, CDR2 SVGAGI. The length of the CDR3 is 14 residues. Trimming took off 7 bases at V and 1 base at J, with 8 bases between the two ends. CDR3 in DNA: TGTGCCAGCACCCCCGGGTCTGGGGCCAACGTCCTGACTTTC. It specifies CASTPGSGANVLTF.

The CDR3 is CASSFLHIAGTQKEPAFF. The DNA for the CDR3 is TGTGCCAGCAGCTTTTTACATATCGCGGGGACACAAAAGGAACCGGCTTTCTTT. The chain joins TRBV5-5 to TRBJ1-1; D is perhaps TRBD1 (6 bases). This CDR3 comprises 18 residues. Germline-derived CDR1 and CDR2 are SGHKS and YYEKEE (reference sequence). Between the trimmed V and J ends, which lost 2 bases and 11 bases, there was a span of 31 bases.

The chain links TRBV18 to TRBJ2-7; possibly TRBD1 or TRBD2 for D (6 bases each). Germline values: CDR1 KGHSH, CDR2 LQKENI. The CDR3 has 14 amino acids. With 2 bases removed from V and 2 bases from J, the gap between germline ends came to 10 bases. The CDR3 spells CASSPNREAYEQYF. CDR3 DNA sequence: TGTGCCAGCTCACCAAACAGGGAGGCCTACGAGCAGTACTTC.

The V call is TRBV30, the J call TRBJ1-6, with D unresolved. Trimming removed 8 bases from V and 3 bases from J, with 8 bases in between. The CDR3 runs to 12 residues. Germline V CDR1 and CDR2: GTSNPN, SVGIG (reference sequence). The CDR3 DNA sequence: TGTGCCGTCAAGGGCTATAATTCACCCCTCCACTTT. Its translation: CAVKGYNSPLHF.

The gene calls are TRBV5-6 and TRBJ2-5, with D perhaps TRBD1 or TRBD2 (5 bases each). This CDR3 has 15 amino acids. Germline V lookup: CDR1 SGHDT, CDR2 YYEEEE. Deletions cut 2 bases from V and 5 bases from J, with 16 bases between. The CDR3 region is CASSLGRGSGETQYF. The CDR3 DNA sequence: TGTGCCAGCAGCTTAGGTCGGGGATCAGGGGAGACCCAGTACTTC.

V usage is TRBV6-1 and J usage is TRBJ1-6; TRBD1 might be the D (5 bases). The germline V gene encodes CDR1 MNHNS and CDR2 SASEGT. Trimming removed 0 bases from V and 10 bases from J, with 16 bases in between. This CDR3 is built from 16 residues. For the CDR3, the DNA is TGTGCCAGCAGTGAAGCGCCAGGCAGGGCGGACTCACCCCTCCACTTT. It codes for CASSEAPGRADSPLHF.

V gene TRBV14 combines with J gene TRBJ1-2; D might be TRBD1 (5 bases). This CDR3 region has 13 residues. Trimming stripped 5 bases from V and 8 bases from J, with 15 bases between. From germline, CDR1 is SGHDN and CDR2 FVKESK. The CDR3 loop reads CASSSARGSGYTF. The CDR3 region has the DNA TGTGCCAGCAGCTCCGCACGGGGGAGCGGCTACACCTTC.

This rearrangement joins TRBV7-2 to TRBJ1-1; D possibly corresponds to TRBD1 (5 bases). CDR1 and CDR2 from the germline V gene are SGHTA and FQGNSA. The CDR3 covers 15 residues. V lost 2 bases, J lost 1 base, and 11 bases lay in between. In DNA, the CDR3 is TGTGCCAGCAGCTTAATCCCAGGGCAGAACACTGAAGCTTTCTTT. Translating it yields CASSLIPGQNTEAFF.